This T cell receptor beta chain originates from a study of patients and donors after allogeneic stem cell transplantation (dated by TCRdb to the early 2020s). Library preparation employed RT-PCR. TCRdb lists the instrument as NextSeq 550. TCRdb reprocessing: public reads trimmed at Q25 with fastp, clones called with MiXCR, in-frame beta chains kept. Under each unique CDR3 protein, matching rows form one entry showing the most common genes and DNA. The sample records about 57,000 distinct CDR3 sequences, roughly 13% of which are singletons. Around 30% of the sample is held by the ten biggest clonotypes. This clonotype appeared many times. Its specific antigen is unknown. No base-level quality is on record; no much larger clone is a single base apart. The CDR3, from cysteine to phenylalanine, totals 15 residues. The read is trimmed to its CDR3 DNA, 45 bases read in frame from base 1. V was cut back by 1 base and J by 5 bases, leaving a gap of 10 bases between them. The germline V gene yields SGHRS for CDR1 and YFSETQ for CDR2.

Sequenced sample: blood, either unsorted or a sorted T cell fraction (not recorded which). The source of this sequence is a human donor who was either an allogeneic HSCT recipient or a stem cell or donor lymphocyte infusion donor (not recorded which). It is not recorded whose cells these are; they may come from a transplant donor. The V gene is TRBV5-1 and the J gene is TRBJ1-6, with the D gene call left open. Here the CDR3 is given as CASSLRAGDNSPLHF. At the DNA level, the sequence is TGCGCCAGCAGCTTGCGGGCAGGAGATAATTCACCCCTCCACTTT.